The next 7 T cell receptor beta chains were all read from a single sample in a study of T cell changes during pregnancy in multiple sclerosis (dated by TCRdb to 2018 to 2020). The protocol used for the library was the immunoSEQ multiplex PCR assay. TCRdb provides this immuneACCESS table in a form limited to in-frame rearrangements. Some clones are lacking; in checked studies, under half of them reflect an unresolved V gene, and why the rest are absent is not known. The table for this sample lists some 100,000 clones; roughly 93% of them were counted only once. Jointly, the top ten make up 0.7% to 0.9% of the sample. The input for sequencing was peripheral blood, taken before pregnancy. The source is a female donor with multiple sclerosis, enrolled in a pregnancy study.

The chain is built from TRBV15 and TRBJ1-1; no reliable D call. Deletions cut 0 bases from V and 1 base from J, with 12 bases between. CDR1 and CDR2 from the germline V gene are LNHNV and YYDKDF (reference sequence). This CDR3 comprises 16 residues. The CDR3 sequence: CATSRELEAPNTEAFF. CDR3 bases: TGTGCCACCAGCAGAGAGTTAGAGGCCCCGAACACTGAAGCTTTCTTT.

This rearrangement joins TRBV10-1 to TRBJ1-5; 7 bases map to TRBD1. This CDR3 contains 17 residues. V lost 7 bases to trimming and J lost 2 bases; unmatched junction nucleotides: 14. Germline V CDR1 and CDR2: WNHNN, SYGVQD (reference sequence). DNA of the CDR3: TGCGCCAGCACCGGGACAGATCATATGGGTGGCAATCAGCCCCAGCATTTT. Translation gives CASTGTDHMGGNQPQHF.

The rearrangement links TRBV5-8 to TRBJ2-2, with 10 bases identical to TRBD2. J lost 4 bases, V lost 5 bases, and 8 bases had no gene match. The germline V gene encodes CDR1 SGHTS and CDR2 YDEGEE. CDR3 size: 16 residues. CDR3 amino acids: CASRGRLAGSTGELFF. For the CDR3, the DNA is TGTGCCAGCAGAGGCAGACTAGCGGGCTCCACCGGGGAGCTGTTTTTT. Combining the CDR3 with reference TRBV5-8 and TRBJ2-2 gives the whole variable domain EAGVTQSPTHLIKTRGQQATLRCSPISGHTSVYWYQQALGLGLQFLLWYDEGEERNRGNFPPRFSGRQFPNYSSELNVNALELEDSALYLCASRGRLAGSTGELFFGEGSRLTVL.

J is TRBJ1-3 and V is TRBV23-1; the match to TRBD1 covers 9 bases. TRBV23-1 is filed as an ORF, its function uncertain. The CDR3 contains 17 residues. The junction had 9 bases not matched to a gene; V was cut back by 3 bases and J by 3 bases. The CDR3 loop is CASSQKPGQGVGNTIYF. The CDR3 DNA follows: TGCGCCAGCAGTCAGAAACCGGGACAGGGAGTTGGAAACACCATATATTTT.

The chain is built from TRBV28 and TRBJ1-1; TRBD1 might be the D (5 bases). Germline lookup yields CDR1 MDHEN and CDR2 SYDVKM. V lost 6 bases to trimming and J lost 1 base, with 15 bases between them. The CDR3 spans 15 residues. In DNA form, the CDR3 reads TGTGCCAGCAGCGGACATGGTACACCGAACACTGAAGCTTTCTTT. Translated: CASSGHGTPNTEAFF.

The rearrangement links TRBV4-2 to TRBJ2-1; TRBD2 is a possible D gene (6 bases). This CDR3 spans 14 amino acids. Germline CDR1 reads LGHNA; CDR2 reads YNFKEQ. The ends were cut back, 6 bases at V and 2 bases at J, with 11 bases in the middle. Here the CDR3 reads CASSREMTYNEQFF. CDR3 nucleotide sequence: TGTGCCAGCAGTCGGGAGATGACCTACAATGAGCAGTTCTTC.

CDR3 loop: CASSFAAGQVYEQFF. The CDR3 DNA follows: TGTGCCAGCAGCTTCGCTGCGGGACAGGTTTATGAGCAGTTCTTC. The chain uses TRBV7-2 and TRBJ2-1, with 8 bases that match TRBD1. CDR3 length: 15 residues. CDR1 and CDR2 from the germline V gene are SGHTA and FQGNSA. Losses at the gene ends were 3 bases for V and 8 bases for J; bases not matched to a gene: 9.